This T cell receptor beta chain emerged from a study of T cells in women clearing cervical HPV infection. Study-wide context: For cases, blood was sampled a median about 150 days after lesion detection, interquartile range about 90 to 200 days.

Dot-blot hybridization genotyped cervical HPV amplified with MY09/MY11 PCR. Measured with immunoSEQ multiplex PCR; TCRdb has only the in-frame clones, and not every one. The repertoire shows some 43,000 clones; the top ten hold 0.8% to 1%. Specimen: blood buffy coat. This TCR derives from a woman between 18 and 75 years old with a cervical HPV16 infection that either progressed to CIN3+ or cleared (not recorded which).

The part of the CDR3 DNA that was read is TGTGCCAGCAGACCGGGACAGGAAGATTCTACC. Its protein product is CASRPGQEDST. The entire CDR3 reads CASRPGQEDSTLHF. The J gene is TRBJ1-6, the V gene TRBV6-2 or TRBV6-3; 8 positions match TRBD1. The sequenced fragment ends 3 residues before the CDR3 boundary, so the rest is inferred from the germline J gene. The length of the CDR3 is 14 residues. Germline V CDR1 and CDR2: MNHEY, SVGEGT.